The T cell receptor beta chain described here comes from a study of a mutant IDH1 vaccine in newly diagnosed glioma. On the study more broadly: Beginning 4-6 weeks after radiotherapy alone, or with temozolomide cycles, vaccination took place. Sex distribution of treated patients was roughly 62% male and about 38% female; mean age was 40.4 years. The study's findings and limits: Any relationship between pseudoprogression and changes in top peripheral T cell clonotypes seemed absent.

Generated by immunoSEQ multiplex PCR, the TCRdb table keeps only in-frame clones and is missing some. The table shows some 38,000 clones, with roughly 76% occurring only once. Time point specified: week 23, last vaccination. In the vaccine, a single dose held 300 ug of the mutant IDH1 20-mer peptide, along with topical imiquimod. New WHO grade 3 or 4 astrocytomas that were IDH1-mutant and ATRX-lost occurred in the donors. Germline CDR1 SGHTA, CDR2 FQGNSA. The CDR3 sequence is 12 residues long. Between the trimmed V and J ends, which lost 5 bases and 6 bases, there was a span of 9 bases. There are a few counts of this clone. The antigen is unknown.

The material sequenced was PBMCs, taken from a glioma patient whose treatment included an IDH1 peptide vaccine. The rearrangement links TRBV7-2 to TRBJ2-3; D not certain. The origin of this receptor is a man aged 40-50 years with glioma. In DNA, the CDR3 is TGTGCCAGCAGCCGCTCTCAGGATACGCAGTATTTT. Protein sequence: CASSRSQDTQYF.